The T cell receptor (beta chain) described here comes from a study of OX40 agonist ivuxolimab in advanced cancers. Across the study: Patients undergoing dose escalation presented with hepatocellular carcinoma, melanoma, renal cell or head and neck cancer. Two patients with cutaneous melanoma and one with hepatocellular carcinoma, three in total, showed partial responses.

This table comes from immunoSEQ multiplex PCR, and its TCRdb copy is limited to in-frame clones, with some not included. The table lists 43,000 or so clones, 80% to 90% of them singletons. Study-level points and caveats: Clonal expansion in partial responders at 0.1-3.0 mg/kg ranked among the lowest. By week 6 at 0.1 to 3.0 mg/kg, blood CD4+ and CD8+ T cells had expanded clonally.

Per the germline V gene, CDR1 is KGHSH and CDR2 is LQKENI. Trimming pared 2 bases from V and 0 bases from J, leaving 11 bases between. CDR3 length: 16 amino acids. Details on this clone: What it recognizes is unknown.

This chain joins TRBV18 and TRBJ1-3; D is uncertain. The receptor's source is an adult with an advanced solid tumor such as melanoma, head and neck, liver or kidney cancer. Sequencing was performed on CD4+ or CD8+ T cells sorted from blood, taken in a trial of the OX40 agonist ivuxolimab. CDR3 amino acids: CASSPIPGLSGNTIYF. The DNA of the CDR3 is TGTGCCAGCTCACCAATACCAGGACTCTCTGGAAACACCATATATTTT.